This T cell receptor (beta chain) was captured in a study of blood T cell repertoires in COVID-19. Generated by immunoSEQ multiplex PCR, the TCRdb table keeps only in-frame clones and is missing some. The sample records more than 150,000 clones, around 91% being singletons. Germline CDR1 and CDR2: SGHNT and YYREEE (reference sequence). CDR3 size: 14 residues. The V end lost 1 base, the J end lost 0 bases, and 7 bases lay between the germline ends. The V and J genes are TRBV5-4 and TRBJ1-1, with D possibly matching TRBD1 (5 bases). The sequence was obtained from a woman in her 40s with acute or convalescent COVID-19. The sequenced material came from peripheral blood. The chain's CDR3 is CASSLQGMNTEAFF. CDR3 nucleotide sequence: TGTGCCAGCAGCTTGCAGGGTATGAACACTGAAGCTTTCTTT.